The sample holds many counts of the clone carrying this T cell receptor beta chain. This specimen comes from a study of T-cell reconstitution after alpha-beta-depleted transplantation in children. Preparation of the TCRbeta library involved a method that used unique molecular identifiers. Using its own MiXCR run on the PCR reads, TCRdb lists one record per CDR3 protein. The table has around 240,000 distinct CDR3 sequences, approximately 9.7% seen once; the top ten hold roughly 5.1%. After removal of 0 bases from V and 4 bases from J, the junction contained 10 bases not matched to a gene. Per germline, CDR1 DFQATT and CDR2 SNEGSKA (reference sequence). The CDR3 consists of 17 residues.

J is TRBJ2-3 and V is TRBV20-1, with TRBD2 identical over 10 bases. The clonotype originates from a human donor who donated a stem cell graft to a child with SCID. This specimen was PBMCs from the stem cell graft donor, taken from the stem cell graft. This CDR3 reads CSAREARSGGVADTQYF. Here the CDR3 DNA reads TGCAGTGCTAGAGAGGCGAGAAGCGGGGGGGTCGCAGATACGCAGTATTTT.